What follows are 21 T cell receptor beta chains derived from one specimen sequenced in a study of T cell repertoires in cytomegalovirus infection. TCRdb independently ran MiXCR on the reads; one entry per CDR3 protein. The sample holds some 220,000 distinct CDR3 sequences, 35% to 40% seen once. The antigens for these receptors are not known. The starting material was CD8+ T cells from cultured PBMCs, obtained from culture after CMV antigen stimulation. The source of these receptors is a human donor in good health (CMV status not recorded). Some clones in this sample may be carry-over from other donors' samples.

This clonotype occurred a few times. The V gene is TRBV6-5, the J gene TRBJ2-3, with 15 bases identical to TRBD2. Germline CDR1 reads MNHEY; CDR2 reads SVGAGI. The V gene end was trimmed by 6 bases and the J gene end by 2 bases; junction bases not matched to a gene: 15. CDR3 length: 20 residues. CDR3 nucleotide sequence: TGTGCCAGCAGCTTCTTGACAGGGGGACTAGCGGGGGGCCTCACAGATACGCAGTATTTT. Protein: CASSFLTGGLAGGLTDTQYF.

The chain joins TRBV7-6 to TRBJ2-2; 7 positions match TRBD2. The CDR3 is made up of 16 amino acids. Losses at the gene ends were 5 bases for V and 1 base for J; bases not matched to a gene: 7. The germline V gene encodes CDR1 SGHVS and CDR2 FNYEAQ. This CDR3 reads CASSAGLVRNTGELFF. Here the CDR3 DNA reads TGTGCCAGCAGCGCCGGACTAGTAAGGAACACCGGGGAGCTGTTTTTT.

This clonotype was seen only once. The chain employs TRBV7-4 and TRBJ2-7; 8 bases are shared with TRBD2. The CDR3 sequence is 16 residues long. Germline V gene data show CDR1 as SGHVT and CDR2 as SQSDAQ. The ends lost 0 bases at V and 3 bases at J; junction bases unmatched: 7. The CDR3 loop reads CASSLARGTRLYEQYF. The CDR3 coding sequence is TGTGCCAGCAGCTTAGCGAGAGGGACTAGGCTCTACGAGCAGTACTTC.

The chain joins TRBV6-1 to TRBJ2-2; 7 bases line up with TRBD2. The V segment lost 4 bases and the J segment 6 bases; nucleotides outside the gene matches: 5. CDR1 is MNHNS, CDR2 SASEGT, per germline. This CDR3 is built from 14 residues. The DNA for the CDR3 is TGTGCCAGCAGTGTTGGGGGGGAGGCCGGGGAGCTGTTTTTT. It yields the protein CASSVGGEAGELFF.

J is TRBJ2-3 and V is TRBV12-3 or TRBV12-4; TRBD2 agrees at 8 bases. This CDR3 spans 18 amino acids. Trimming cost V 6 bases and J 0 bases; bases outside gene matches: 14. The chain's CDR3 is CASSPGLAGPSSTDTQYF. The DNA for the CDR3 is TGTGCCAGCAGCCCAGGATTAGCGGGGCCTTCTAGCACAGATACGCAGTATTTT.

This chain joins TRBV7-2 and TRBJ1-4, with D possibly TRBD1 on 5 matching bases. Deletions cut 5 bases from V and 4 bases from J, with 20 bases between. This CDR3 has 17 amino acids. Germline V CDR1 and CDR2: SGHTA, FQGNSA. The CDR3 nucleotides are TGTGCCAGCAGCCGTACAGGTCCCCGCGTTAATAATGAAAAACTGTTTTTT. It is translated as CASSRTGPRVNNEKLFF.

The sample holds a few counts of this clonotype. The V call is TRBV6-1, the J call TRBJ1-1; TRBD1 matches at 8 bases. J gave up 7 bases and V 7 bases, and 5 bases lay outside the gene matches. In germline, CDR1 is MNHNS, CDR2 SASEGT. The CDR3 spans 12 residues. DNA of the CDR3: TGTGCCAGCAACGTAGGGACAGGTGAAGCTTTCTTT. Translated, it gives CASNVGTGEAFF.

CDR3 region: CASSLEDRRENVYTF. CDR3 sequence (DNA): TGTGCCAGCAGCTTAGAGGACAGACGAGAGAATGTCTACACCTTC. The J gene is TRBJ1-2, the V gene TRBV7-2, with TRBD1 as a possible D gene (6 bases). The CDR3 totals 15 residues. Deletions cut 1 base from V and 10 bases from J, with 19 bases between. Germline V gene data show CDR1 as SGHTA and CDR2 as FQGNSA.

The sample holds one count of this clonotype. This could be a read error, since a much larger clone is one nucleotide away. V is TRBV7-9 and J is TRBJ2-7; 7 positions match TRBD1. Germline CDR1 and CDR2: SEHNR and FQNEAQ (reference sequence). The CDR3 length is 14 residues. Germline trimming cut 1 base from V and 2 bases from J; bases unmatched to any gene: 2. CDR3 DNA: TGTGCCAGCAGCTTAGGGGACAGAACCTACGAGCAGTACTTC. Translation gives CASSLGDRTYEQYF. Based on the CDR3 plus reference TRBV7-9 and TRBJ2-7, the full variable domain is DTGVSQNPRHKITKRGQNVTFRCDPISEHNRLYWYRQTLGQGPEFLTYFQNEAQLEKSRLLSDRFSAERPKGSFSTLEIQRTEQGDSAMYLCASSLGDRTYEQYFGPGTRLTVT.

This clonotype came up a few times. CDR3 DNA sequence: TGTGCCACCAGCAGAGATCTGTCCAGGGGGACTCTTAACTATGGCTACACCTTC. Protein: CATSRDLSRGTLNYGYTF. The V and J genes are TRBV15 and TRBJ1-2, with 7 bases aligning to TRBD1. This CDR3 is built from 18 residues. The V gene's germline CDR1 is LNHNV and CDR2 YYDKDF (reference sequence). J gave up 1 base and V 0 bases, and 11 bases lay outside the gene matches.

The chain combines TRBV7-9 with TRBJ1-2; 8 bases are shared with TRBD1. This CDR3 comprises 15 residues. Germline trimming cut 8 bases from V and 4 bases from J; bases unmatched to any gene: 12. The germline gives CDR1 SEHNR, CDR2 FQNEAQ (reference sequence). CDR3 bases: TGTGCCAGCGCCTCCCGGGACAGGAACCTCTATGGCTACACCTTC. Translation gives CASASRDRNLYGYTF.

In its sample, this clonotype was seen a few times. The chain couples TRBV7-3 to TRBJ2-2; no reliable D call. The CDR3 totals 14 residues. V was clipped by 5 bases and J by 1 base, with 8 bases between them. Germline assignment: CDR1 SGHTA and CDR2 FQGTGA. DNA for the CDR3: TGTGCCAGCAGCCCCCGACTGAACACCGGGGAGCTGTTTTTT. Translating it yields CASSPRLNTGELFF. The whole variable domain, filled in from reference TRBV7-3 and TRBJ2-2, reads GAGVSQTPSNKVTEKGKYVELRCDPISGHTALYWYRQSLGQGPEFLIYFQGTGAADDSGLPNDRFFAVRPEGSVSTLKIQRTERGDSAVYLCASSPRLNTGELFFGEGSRLTVL.

The chain carries TRBV20-1 and TRBJ2-7; the match to TRBD1 covers 8 bases. The V gene end was trimmed by 1 base and the J gene end by 3 bases; junction bases not matched to a gene: 11. This CDR3 has 16 residues. Germline values: CDR1 DFQATT, CDR2 SNEGSKA (reference sequence). CDR3 DNA: TGCAGTGCTAGAGCTCCGCGCAGGGGGCTACTCTACGAGCAGTACTTC. It translates to CSARAPRRGLLYEQYF.

In its sample, this clonotype was seen a few times. V gene TRBV28 combines with J gene TRBJ1-2; 7 nucleotides align to TRBD1. Germline CDR1 and CDR2: MDHEN and SYDVKM. The CDR3 loop spans 18 amino acids. Trimming removed 5 bases from V and 2 bases from J; junction bases left unmatched: 17. CDR3 protein: CASSPTLIDRERNYGYTF. The CDR3 DNA follows: TGTGCCAGCAGTCCAACCTTAATTGACAGGGAAAGGAACTATGGCTACACCTTC.

This clonotype was seen more than once but under ten times. This chain uses TRBV10-3 with TRBJ2-1; 7 nucleotides match TRBD1. V gave up 3 bases and J gave up 6 bases; unmatched junction bases: 5. The CDR3 runs to 14 residues. In germline, CDR1 is ENHRY, CDR2 SYGVKD. CDR3 sequence (DNA): TGTGCCATCAGTGAACAGGGGCCAGGCAATGAGCAGTTCTTC. Its translation: CAISEQGPGNEQFF.

The chain has TRBV2 and TRBJ2-3; TRBD2 is a possible D gene (6 bases). This CDR3 is built from 18 residues. Germline CDR1 reads SNHLY; CDR2 reads FYNNEI. Trimming removed 4 bases at V and 0 bases at J, with 20 bases between. The CDR3, as DNA: TGTGCCAGCAGTGTTTACAGACGACAGACTAGTAGCACAGATACGCAGTATTTT. Its translation is CASSVYRRQTSSTDTQYF.

J is TRBJ2-2 and V is TRBV19, with TRBD1 matching 7 bases. This CDR3 spans 14 amino acids. Trimming cost V 8 bases and J 1 base; bases outside gene matches: 4. The germline CDR1 and CDR2 sequences are LNHDA and SQIVND (reference sequence). The CDR3 protein is CASSRQGNTGELFF. CDR3 DNA sequence: TGTGCCAGTTCCAGACAGGGGAACACCGGGGAGCTGTTTTTT.

The chain is built from TRBV28 and TRBJ1-5; no definite D call. The CDR3 contains 15 residues. CDR1 and CDR2 from the germline V gene are MDHEN and SYDVKM. Trimming removed 3 bases at V and 1 base at J, with 10 bases between. The CDR3 here is CASSLGRLSNQPQHF. The CDR3, as DNA: TGTGCCAGCAGTTTGGGGAGGCTAAGCAATCAGCCCCAGCATTTT.

V is TRBV7-3 and J is TRBJ2-1; possible D gene TRBD1, 6 bases. The CDR3 totals 20 residues. V dropped 5 bases and J dropped 4 bases, with 30 bases sitting between them. CDR1 SGHTA and CDR2 FQGTGA come from the germline V gene. The chain's CDR3 is CASSPRRVTGKGGPYNEQFF. The CDR3, as DNA: TGTGCCAGCAGCCCTAGACGCGTGACCGGGAAAGGGGGTCCTTACAATGAGCAGTTCTTC.

The rearrangement uses TRBV4-2 and TRBJ2-1; 10 bases align to TRBD2. V shed 4 bases and J 5 bases; nucleotides not matched to a gene: 8. The CDR3 contains 16 residues. CDR1 LGHNA and CDR2 YNFKEQ come from the germline V gene. The CDR3 here is CASSPYWTSGDNEQFF. The CDR3 DNA is TGTGCCAGCAGCCCCTACTGGACTAGCGGAGACAATGAGCAGTTCTTC.

This clonotype occurred a few times. The chain couples TRBV12-3 or TRBV12-4 to TRBJ2-2; D gene ambiguous. The CDR3 length is 14 residues. The V end lost 3 bases, the J end lost 8 bases, and 13 bases lay between the germline ends. CDR3 sequence: CASSFLTNEGELFF. CDR3 coding DNA: TGTGCCAGCAGTTTTCTCACAAACGAGGGGGAGCTGTTTTTT.